Listed here are 22 T cell receptor beta chains from one sample, sequenced in a study of early stage breast cancer tumors. Sequencing was performed with immunoSEQ multiplex PCR; in TCRdb, only in-frame clones are kept and a portion is missing. The repertoire holds around 5,400 clones, with approximately 70% as singletons. The sample consisted of breast tumor tissue. The receptors originated from a person between 55 and 69 years old with breast cancer.

The chain joins TRBV19 to TRBJ1-2; possible D gene TRBD1, 5 bases. The CDR3 length is 15 residues. CDR1 is LNHDA, CDR2 SQIVND, per germline (reference sequence). V was cut by 1 base and J by 3 bases, with 12 bases left in between. The CDR3 DNA sequence: TGTGCCAGTAGTATAGGCGGGGGAGCGGACTATGGCTACACCTTC. It encodes CASSIGGGADYGYTF.

The chain employs TRBV5-4 and TRBJ2-7, with 9 bases identical to TRBD1. Germline values: CDR1 SGHNT, CDR2 YYREEE (reference sequence). J lost 7 bases, V lost 0 bases, and 8 bases had no gene match. This CDR3 is 15 amino acids long. DNA of the CDR3: TGTGCCAGCAGCTTGGGACAGGGGGGGCTCTCAGAGCAGTACTTC. As protein: CASSLGQGGLSEQYF.

This clone was seen once. The chain recombines TRBV14 with TRBJ2-7, with 8 bases aligning to TRBD1. V was pared by 1 base and J by 6 bases, with 5 bases of the junction left unmatched. This CDR3 is 14 amino acids long. Germline V gene lookup returns CDR1 SGHDN and CDR2 FVKESK. This CDR3 is CASSQAQGAAEQYF. The CDR3, as DNA: TGTGCCAGCAGCCAAGCTCAGGGGGCGGCCGAGCAGTACTTC.

V and J are TRBV11-2 and TRBJ2-7; a weak D match, TRBD2 (6 bases). CDR3 length equals 13 residues. CDR1 is SGHAT, CDR2 FQNNGV, per germline. V dropped 4 bases and J dropped 2 bases, with 9 bases sitting between them. The CDR3 region is CASSSGLPYEQYF. The DNA for the CDR3 is TGTGCCAGCAGCTCGGGACTTCCCTACGAGCAGTACTTC.

On this clone: The germline gene is not matched at one end of the junction; a read error may be the cause. J is TRBJ1-2 and V is TRBV19; perhaps TRBD1 as D (5 bases). CDR3 length: 14 amino acids. CDR1 LNHDA and CDR2 SQIVND come from the germline V gene (reference sequence). This CDR3 is CASTGVGGNYGYTF. As DNA, the CDR3 is TGTGCCAGTACAGGTGTTGGGGGTAACTACGGCTACACCTTC.

The table lists this clone with a few counts. The V gene is TRBV7-3, the J gene TRBJ2-1, with 10 bases identical to TRBD2. The CDR3 spans 16 residues. Germline-derived CDR1 and CDR2 are SGHTA and FQGTGA. V gave up 0 bases and J gave up 9 bases; unmatched junction bases: 8. The CDR3 DNA sequence: TGTGCCAGCAGCTTAACGGCCCTAGCGGGGGTCAGTGAGCAGTTCTTC. Residues: CASSLTALAGVSEQFF. The full variable domain, its missing parts supplied by reference TRBV7-3 and TRBJ2-1, is GAGVSQTPSNKVTEKGKYVELRCDPISGHTALYWYRQSLGQGPEFLIYFQGTGAADDSGLPNDRFFAVRPEGSVSTLKIQRTERGDSAVYLCASSLTALAGVSEQFFGPGTRLTVL.

This clone appeared a few times. Its ends do not fully match the called genes, so a read error is possible. This chain links TRBV7-7 with TRBJ2-7, with 10 positions matching TRBD1. Germline V lookup: CDR1 SSHAT, CDR2 FNYEAQ (reference sequence). The CDR3 length is 16 residues. The CDR3 spells CASRWGFRDRGYEQYF. The CDR3 region has the DNA TGTGCTAGCAGGTGGGGCTTCCGGGACAGGGGCTACGAGCAGTACTTC.

V and J are TRBV19 and TRBJ2-3; D possibly corresponds to TRBD2 (6 bases). V lost 3 bases and J lost 6, with 19 bases in between. Germline V lookup: CDR1 LNHDA, CDR2 SQIVND (reference sequence). There are 16 residues in the CDR3. For the CDR3, the DNA is TGTGCCAGTAGTATTCGAGGGGCGGAGGGGTCGGATACGCAGTATTTT. This sequence encodes CASSIRGAEGSDTQYF.

The V and J genes are TRBV7-2 and TRBJ2-1; 8 nucleotides match TRBD2. Germline V gives CDR1 SGHTA, CDR2 FQGNSA. CDR3 length: 15 amino acids. The V gene end was trimmed by 3 bases and the J gene end by 5 bases; junction bases not matched to a gene: 6. CDR3 bases: TGTGCCAGCAGCTTCCTATCTAGCGGGCACAATGAGCAGTTCTTC. It codes for CASSFLSSGHNEQFF.

V and J are TRBV2 and TRBJ2-5, with D uncertain. With 2 bases removed from V and 0 bases from J, the gap between germline ends came to 7 bases. The CDR3 covers 14 residues. Germline lookup yields CDR1 SNHLY and CDR2 FYNNEI. The CDR3 DNA is TGTGCCAGCAGTGAAAGAGCGTACCAAGAGACCCAGTACTTC. Protein sequence: CASSERAYQETQYF. Full variable domain (missing parts from reference TRBV2 and TRBJ2-5): EPEVTQTPSHQVTQMGQEVILRCVPISNHLYFYWYRQILGQKVEFLVSFYNNEISEKSEIFDDQFSVERPDGSNFTLKIRSTKLEDSAMYFCASSERAYQETQYFGPGTRLLVL.

CDR3 DNA sequence: TGTGCCACCGGGAGGAGCTCCTACAATGAGCAGTTCTTC. Its translation is CATGRSSYNEQFF. The V call is TRBV5-5, the J call TRBJ2-1; TRBD2 matches 7 bases. J was trimmed by 0 bases and V by 9 bases; bases with no gene match: 3. Germline V gene sequence: CDR1 SGHKS, CDR2 YYEKEE (reference sequence). The CDR3 has 13 amino acids. Together with reference TRBV5-5 and TRBJ2-1, the CDR3 gives the full variable domain: DAGVTQSPTHLIKTRGQQVTLRCSPISGHKSVSWYQQVLGQGPQFIFQYYEKEERGRGNFPDRFSARQFPNYSSELNVNALLLGDSALYLCATGRSSYNEQFFGPGTRLTVL.

The CDR3 spells CASSEQGPDTQYF. Here the CDR3 DNA reads TGTGCCAGCAGCGAACAGGGGCCAGATACGCAGTATTTT. The chain is built from TRBV7-2 and TRBJ2-3, with 7 nucleotides matching TRBD1. V shed 5 bases, J shed 4 bases, and the junction held 3 bases outside the gene matches. Per the germline V gene, CDR1 is SGHTA and CDR2 is FQGNSA. This CDR3 has 13 amino acids.

This sequence joins TRBV25-1 and TRBJ1-3; 8 positions match TRBD1. CDR1 is MGHDK and CDR2 is SYGVNS in the germline V gene. CDR3 length equals 15 residues. V was pared by 6 bases and J by 0 bases, with 4 bases of the junction left unmatched. CDR3 region: CASRDDRGSGNTIYF. CDR3 nucleotide sequence: TGTGCCAGCAGGGACGACAGGGGCTCTGGAAACACCATATATTTT.

The chain recombines TRBV7-2 with TRBJ2-1, with TRBD2 matching over 9 bases. The germline V gene encodes CDR1 SGHTA and CDR2 FQGNSA. V lost 6 bases, J lost 0 bases, and 6 bases stayed unmatched. CDR3 size: 16 residues. This CDR3 reads CASRLAGSFSYNEQFF. The CDR3 DNA is TGTGCCAGCAGGCTAGCGGGATCGTTCTCCTACAATGAGCAGTTCTTC.

This clone was recorded a few times. The chain couples TRBV5-4 to TRBJ2-3, with D perhaps matching TRBD2 (6 bases). Germline-derived CDR1 and CDR2 are SGHNT and YYREEE (reference sequence). The CDR3 extends over 14 amino acids. Trimming cost V 4 bases and J 5 bases, with 14 bases left between them. Here the CDR3 reads CASSTRVGGDTQYF. The DNA of the CDR3 is TGTGCCAGCAGCACGAGGGTGGGAGGAGATACGCAGTATTTT.

The chain combines TRBV6-5 with TRBJ2-3; D not resolved. This CDR3 contains 10 residues. Germline lookup yields CDR1 MNHEY and CDR2 SVGAGI. The V end was cut by 7 bases, the J end by 3 bases, with 2 bases between. The CDR3 spells CASKTDTQYF. DNA for the CDR3: TGTGCCAGCAAAACAGATACGCAGTATTTT.

V gene TRBV5-6 combines with J gene TRBJ2-7, with a weak D call TRBD2 (6 bases). Germline-derived CDR1 and CDR2 are SGHDT and YYEEEE. This CDR3 has 16 amino acids. Trimming shortened V by 3 bases and J by 4 bases, and 20 bases separated the two germline ends. The CDR3 spells CASSYPAGPLGYEQYF. CDR3 nucleotide sequence: TGTGCCAGCAGCTATCCGGCGGGGCCACTAGGGTACGAGCAGTACTTC.

This chain uses TRBV11-1 with TRBJ2-3; perhaps TRBD2 as D (5 bases). The V gene lost 5 bases and the J gene lost 0 bases, with 21 bases spanning the gap. CDR1 and CDR2 from the germline V gene are SGHAT and FQDESV (reference sequence). This CDR3 region has 18 residues. This chain's CDR3 is CASSRLGEGGPSTDTQYF. The CDR3 DNA reads TGTGCCAGCAGCCGGCTCGGGGAAGGAGGCCCTAGCACAGATACGCAGTATTTT.

The chain uses TRBV28 and TRBJ1-1; no clear D. CDR3 size: 13 residues. Germline lookup yields CDR1 MDHEN and CDR2 SYDVKM. The V gene lost 3 bases and the J gene lost 1 base, with 6 bases spanning the gap. The CDR3 spells CASSFGENTEAFF. CDR3 sequence (DNA): TGTGCCAGCAGTTTCGGCGAGAACACTGAAGCTTTCTTT.

This clone showed up just once. The V and J genes are TRBV7-2 and TRBJ2-1, with 15 positions matching TRBD2. The J segment lost 7 bases and the V segment lost 4 bases, leaving 8 bases of the junction unmatched. CDR1 and CDR2 (germline): SGHTA, FQGNSA. The CDR3 is made up of 17 amino acids. The CDR3 spells CASSSTGLAGGRNEQFF. The CDR3 nucleotides are TGTGCCAGCAGCTCGACGGGACTAGCGGGAGGAAGAAATGAGCAGTTCTTC.

This clone is large. V gene TRBV29-1 combines with J gene TRBJ2-5, with 9 bases identical to TRBD1. J lost 7 bases, V lost 3 bases, and 6 bases had no gene match. This CDR3 region has 13 residues. The germline gives CDR1 SQVTM, CDR2 ANQGSEA. CDR3 nucleotides: TGCAGCGTTGACGACAGGGGGGTAGGGACCCAGTACTTC. This encodes CSVDDRGVGTQYF.

V is TRBV30 and J is TRBJ1-1, with a possible D match to TRBD1 (6 bases). The CDR3 is 20 residues long. V lost 0 bases and J lost 1, with 27 bases in between. Germline V lookup: CDR1 GTSNPN, CDR2 SVGIG (reference sequence). The CDR3, as DNA: TGTGCCTGGAGTGTGTTCCGACAGGCCGGTTGGTTGTACCCGAACACTGAAGCTTTCTTT. Residues: CAWSVFRQAGWLYPNTEAFF.